This passage covers 32 T cell receptor beta chains from one sample sequenced in a study of blood T cell repertoires in COVID-19. The assay was immunoSEQ multiplex PCR, and TCRdb's table has in-frame clones only and misses some. This sample has more than 140,000 clones; around four fifths occur once, and the top ten carry around 1.5%. The sequencing sample was made of peripheral blood. These TCRs come from a human donor in a cohort sampled during active COVID-19.

The rearrangement links TRBV20-1 to TRBJ1-2; D is possibly TRBD1 (6 bases). The CDR3 length is 15 residues. Trimming removed 3 bases from V and 1 base from J, with 15 bases in between. The germline gives CDR1 DFQATT, CDR2 SNEGSKA (reference sequence). CDR3 protein: CSASLQTGVNYGYTF. The DNA for the CDR3 is TGCAGTGCTAGTTTGCAGACAGGTGTTAACTATGGCTACACCTTC.

The J gene is TRBJ2-7, the V gene TRBV7-9; 7 nucleotides match TRBD1. Germline lookup yields CDR1 SEHNR and CDR2 FQNEAQ (reference sequence). This CDR3 contains 14 residues. V shed 5 bases, J shed 4 bases, and the junction held 8 bases outside the gene matches. This CDR3 reads CASSERGQAYEQYF. DNA of the CDR3: TGTGCCAGCAGCGAACGAGGACAGGCTTACGAGCAGTACTTC.

The V call is TRBV2, the J call TRBJ2-1, with TRBD1 as a possible D gene (6 bases). Between the trimmed V and J ends, which lost 0 bases and 9 bases, there was a span of 18 bases. The CDR3 length is 16 residues. The germline gives CDR1 SNHLY, CDR2 FYNNEI. For the CDR3, the DNA is TGTGCCAGCAGTGAAGCCGGGGTCACAGGGAAGAGTGAGCAGTTCTTC. This encodes CASSEAGVTGKSEQFF.

The gene calls are TRBV4-1 and TRBJ2-1; tentatively, D is TRBD2 (5 bases). Germline V gives CDR1 MGHRA, CDR2 YSYEKL. This CDR3 is built from 17 residues. Trimming pared 4 bases from V and 0 bases from J, leaving 16 bases between. CDR3 DNA: TGCGCCAGCAGCCTTGGAGAGGGCGGTAGCTCCTACAATGAGCAGTTCTTC. Amino acids: CASSLGEGGSSYNEQFF.

This clone was found a few times. The V call is TRBV5-4, the J call TRBJ1-3; tentative D call: TRBD1 (5 bases). V was pared by 4 bases and J by 0 bases, with 14 bases between. The CDR3 is 16 residues long. Looked up from germline, CDR1 is SGHNT and CDR2 is YYREEE (reference sequence). CDR3 nucleotides: TGTGCCAGCAGCGGGGGACTGCAAAGCTCTGGAAACACCATATATTTT. Its translation: CASSGGLQSSGNTIYF.

This clone was seen a few times. The chain combines TRBV7-8 with TRBJ1-2; a possible D gene is TRBD1 (5 bases). The CDR3 is made up of 14 amino acids. Germline lookup yields CDR1 SGHVS and CDR2 FQNEAQ. V lost 7 bases to trimming and J lost 3 bases, with 15 bases between them. CDR3 region: CASTQWDWDYGYTF. For the CDR3, the DNA is TGTGCCAGCACCCAATGGGACTGGGACTATGGCTACACCTTC.

This chain uses TRBV4-1 with TRBJ1-4; possibly TRBD1 for D (5 bases). The germline V and J ends were trimmed by 5 bases and 4 bases, with 14 bases remaining between them. The CDR3 length is 15 residues. Germline V gene sequence: CDR1 MGHRA, CDR2 YSYEKL. The CDR3 DNA sequence: TGCGCCAGCAGCTTTGGACGGACACTTAATGAAAAACTGTTTTTT. It is translated as CASSFGRTLNEKLFF.

This clone was detected a few times. The chain uses TRBV18 and TRBJ1-6, with a possible D match to TRBD1 (5 bases). Trimming removed 5 bases from V and 7 bases from J, with 18 bases in between. The germline V gene has CDR1 KGHSH and CDR2 LQKENI. The CDR3 length is 16 residues. The CDR3 DNA is TGTGCCAGCTCAACCGACTCCAGGGCTGGCAATTCACCCCTCCACTTT. It codes for CASSTDSRAGNSPLHF. Full variable domain (rest looked up from reference TRBV18 and TRBJ1-6): NAGVMQNPRHLVRRRGQEARLRCSPMKGHSHVYWYRQLPEEGLKFMVYLQKENIIDESGMPKERFSAEFPKEGPSILRIQQVVRGDSAAYFCASSTDSRAGNSPLHFGNGTRLTVT.

This clone was seen a handful of times. V is TRBV5-4 and J is TRBJ1-2; no definite D call. The CDR3 contains 12 residues. The germline CDR1 and CDR2 sequences are SGHNT and YYREEE (reference sequence). V was clipped by 10 bases and J by 3 bases, with 13 bases between them. This chain's CDR3 is CADGGEDYGYTF. In DNA form, the CDR3 reads TGTGCCGACGGCGGGGAGGACTATGGCTACACCTTC.

This chain connects TRBV7-2 to TRBJ2-1; 8 bases agree with TRBD1. The CDR3 sequence is 15 residues long. V dropped 0 bases and J dropped 8; count of bases not matched to a gene: 6. Per germline, CDR1 SGHTA and CDR2 FQGNSA. The CDR3 DNA is TGTGCCAGCAGCTTAGCGCGTCCAGGGGGCGATGAGCAGTTCTTC. Its translation: CASSLARPGGDEQFF.

The J gene is TRBJ1-4, the V gene TRBV6-5; 10 nucleotides agree with TRBD1. This CDR3 comprises 14 residues. V shed 6 bases and J 6 bases; nucleotides not matched to a gene: 4. Germline-derived CDR1 and CDR2 are MNHEY and SVGAGI. The CDR3 DNA follows: TGTGCCAGCAGAAGACAGGGGGCCGATGAAAAACTGTTTTTT. This sequence encodes CASRRQGADEKLFF.

V gene TRBV5-8 combines with J gene TRBJ1-2; no clear D. Germline assignment: CDR1 SGHTS and CDR2 YDEGEE. This CDR3 has 12 amino acids. The germline V and J ends were trimmed by 3 bases and 8 bases, with 11 bases remaining between them. CDR3 sequence: CASSYSREGYTF. The CDR3 bases are TGTGCCAGCAGCTACTCCCGGGAGGGCTACACCTTC.

This clone was counted between two and nine times. The chain employs TRBV30 and TRBJ2-2; no reliable D call. Trimming stripped 3 bases from V and 6 bases from J, with 17 bases between. Germline CDR1 GTSNPN, CDR2 SVGIG (reference sequence). The CDR3 covers 15 residues. The CDR3 is CAWSKNPHRAGELFF. For the CDR3, the DNA is TGTGCCTGGAGCAAAAACCCACACAGAGCCGGGGAGCTGTTTTTT.

The rearrangement uses TRBV11-3 and TRBJ2-3, with 7 bases matching TRBD2. This CDR3 is built from 15 residues. Germline values: CDR1 SGHNT, CDR2 YENEEA. The ends lost 0 bases at V and 6 bases at J; junction bases unmatched: 6. The CDR3 region has the DNA TGTGCCAGCAGCTTAGATGGGGGGGAACTGGATACGCAGTATTTT. Amino acid sequence: CASSLDGGELDTQYF.

CDR3 coding DNA: TGTGCCGCAGGCGACTCCTACGAGCAGTACTTC. Translated, it gives CAAGDSYEQYF. The V call is TRBV28, the J call TRBJ2-7; D is undetermined. The CDR3 is 11 amino acids. Per germline, CDR1 MDHEN and CDR2 SYDVKM. V gave up 11 bases and J gave up 0 bases, with 8 bases separating them.

The V gene is TRBV4-2, the J gene TRBJ2-3; 11 nucleotides match TRBD1. The CDR3 has 20 residues. V shed 5 bases and J 0 bases; nucleotides not matched to a gene: 16. Germline V gene data show CDR1 as LGHNA and CDR2 as YNFKEQ. CDR3 in DNA: TGTGCCAGCAGCTCCCACAGGAGGGACAGGGGGACTCCTAGCACAGATACGCAGTATTTT. Its translation: CASSSHRRDRGTPSTDTQYF.

The rearrangement joins TRBV9 to TRBJ2-5; maybe TRBD2 (7 bases). Looked up from germline, CDR1 is SGDLS and CDR2 is YYNGEE. The ends were cut back, 4 bases at V and 3 bases at J, with 16 bases in the middle. This CDR3 region has 15 residues. Here the CDR3 DNA reads TGTGCCAGCAGCCCGGGGGCGGGAGCGGAAGAGACCCAGTACTTC. This encodes CASSPGAGAEETQYF.

The chain joins TRBV6-5 to TRBJ2-7; 9 bases align to TRBD1. CDR3 length equals 15 residues. Unmatched junction bases numbered 13, after V lost 7 bases and J lost 6 bases. Per germline, CDR1 MNHEY and CDR2 SVGAGI. CDR3 in amino acids: CASKKPGQGGREQYF. DNA of the CDR3: TGTGCCAGCAAAAAACCGGGACAGGGTGGCCGCGAGCAGTACTTC.

V and J are TRBV10-3 and TRBJ2-1; 9 nucleotides line up with TRBD2. V lost 3 bases and J lost 4; bases outside the gene matches: 4. Looked up from germline, CDR1 is ENHRY and CDR2 is SYGVKD. The CDR3 covers 15 residues. The CDR3 protein is CAISEGLARYNEQFF. The CDR3 bases are TGTGCCATCAGTGAAGGACTAGCGAGATACAATGAGCAGTTCTTC.

In its sample, this clone was seen once. This chain links TRBV5-1 with TRBJ1-1; perhaps TRBD1 as D (6 bases). CDR3 length equals 17 residues. V lost 4 bases and J lost 4, with 23 bases in between. CDR1 is SGHRS, CDR2 YFSETQ, per germline. The CDR3: CASSPYLIQGWGTEAFF. CDR3 in DNA: TGCGCCAGCAGCCCCTACCTCATACAGGGCTGGGGCACTGAAGCTTTCTTT. Variable domain in full (rest from reference TRBV5-1 and TRBJ1-1): KAGVTQTPRYLIKTRGQQVTLSCSPISGHRSVSWYQQTPGQGLQFLFEYFSETQRNKGNFPGRFSGRQFSNSRSEMNVSTLELGDSALYLCASSPYLIQGWGTEAFFGQGTRLTVV.

The count of this clone is one. The chain joins TRBV9 to TRBJ1-6; D is undetermined. V was trimmed by 0 bases and J by 10 bases, leaving 8 bases between them. The CDR3 is 13 residues long. The germline V gene encodes CDR1 SGDLS and CDR2 YYNGEE. CDR3 DNA: TGTGCCAGCAGCGTAGGTGGAGACTCACCCCTCCACTTT. Amino acids: CASSVGGDSPLHF.

The V and J genes are TRBV27 and TRBJ2-5; 13 nucleotides align to TRBD2. V lost 6 bases to trimming and J lost 7 bases; unmatched junction nucleotides: 8. Germline values: CDR1 MNHEY, CDR2 SMNVEV (reference sequence). The CDR3 has 15 residues. The CDR3: CASSRTSGSGLTQYF. The CDR3 nucleotides read TGTGCCAGCAGCCGGACTAGCGGGAGTGGGTTGACCCAGTACTTC.

The J gene is TRBJ2-3, the V gene TRBV2; D is perhaps TRBD2 (6 bases). Germline V gene lookup returns CDR1 SNHLY and CDR2 FYNNEI. The CDR3 is 15 amino acids. V was trimmed by 5 bases and J by 0 bases, leaving 12 bases between them. The CDR3 DNA reads as TGTGCCAGCAGTAAGGAAGGGACTAGCACAGATACGCAGTATTTT. As protein: CASSKEGTSTDTQYF.

The chain uses TRBV5-1 and TRBJ2-2, with 10 bases matching TRBD1. This CDR3 spans 16 amino acids. In germline, CDR1 is SGHRS, CDR2 YFSETQ. V trimming: 4 bases; J trimming: 7 bases; junction bases outside the gene matches: 10. CDR3 nucleotide sequence: TGCGCCAGCAGCGCCGGGACAGGGGTGATCATCGGGGAGCTGTTTTTT. Translating it yields CASSAGTGVIIGELFF.

This rearrangement joins TRBV18 to TRBJ1-2; 8 bases align to TRBD1. V was pared by 5 bases and J by 3 bases, with 8 bases of the junction left unmatched. This CDR3 region has 15 residues. In germline, CDR1 is KGHSH, CDR2 LQKENI. The CDR3 region has the DNA TGTGCCAGCTCAACCCAGGGGGCGCGGTACTATGGCTACACCTTC. This translates into CASSTQGARYYGYTF.

This chain links TRBV3-1 (or the pseudogene TRBV3-2) with TRBJ2-5; D might be TRBD1 (7 bases). CDR1 is LGHDT and CDR2 is YNNKEL in the germline V gene (reference sequence). Deletions cut 1 base from V and 6 bases from J, with 12 bases between. The CDR3 extends over 14 amino acids. The CDR3 is CASSQGRGRKTQYF. In nucleotides, the CDR3 is TGTGCCAGCAGCCAAGGGAGGGGGCGAAAGACCCAGTACTTC.

The genes are TRBV24-1 and TRBJ2-7, with D possibly matching TRBD2 (6 bases). The CDR3 covers 16 residues. The ends were cut back, 3 bases at V and 0 bases at J, with 14 bases in the middle. Germline V gene data show CDR1 as KGHDR and CDR2 as SFDVKD. DNA of the CDR3: TGTGCCACCAGTGATAACGGGGGACGATTCTCCTACGAGCAGTACTTC. As protein: CATSDNGGRFSYEQYF.

The CDR3 here is CATSDVLPSEQFF. CDR3 bases: TGTGCCACCAGTGACGTTCTCCCCAGTGAGCAGTTCTTC. This chain links TRBV24-1 with TRBJ2-1, with D unclear. Trimming removed 4 bases from V and 9 bases from J, with 12 bases in between. CDR3 length equals 13 residues. Germline-derived CDR1 and CDR2 are KGHDR and SFDVKD.

The V gene is TRBV4-2, the J gene TRBJ2-7, with 8 bases identical to TRBD2. V shed 0 bases, J shed 6 bases, and the junction held 13 bases outside the gene matches. Germline V gene lookup returns CDR1 LGHNA and CDR2 YNFKEQ. The CDR3 is 17 residues long. CDR3 DNA sequence: TGTGCCAGCAGCCAAGAAGCCCCTCGCGGGAGGAGTTCCGAGCAGTACTTC. This codes for CASSQEAPRGRSSEQYF.

The chain links TRBV3-1 (or the pseudogene TRBV3-2) to TRBJ2-5; D is perhaps TRBD1 (6 bases). Trimming shortened V by 1 base and J by 1 base, and 13 bases separated the two germline ends. The germline gives CDR1 LGHDT, CDR2 YNNKEL (reference sequence). This CDR3 has 16 amino acids. The CDR3 coding sequence is TGTGCCAGCAGCCAAGGTGGCAGGGGAAGCCAAGAGACCCAGTACTTC. Its protein product is CASSQGGRGSQETQYF.

This clone occurred a few times. This chain joins TRBV9 and TRBJ1-2; D is ambiguous. The CDR3 is 13 residues long. Germline V gene data show CDR1 as SGDLS and CDR2 as YYNGEE. Trimming stripped 2 bases from V and 1 base from J, with 6 bases between. CDR3 DNA: TGTGCCAGCAGCGTCGGGGATAACTATGGCTACACCTTC. The encoded protein is CASSVGDNYGYTF.

This clone was counted a few times. The chain couples TRBV5-1 to TRBJ2-7; a possible D gene is TRBD2 (5 bases). Trimming pared 5 bases from V and 3 bases from J, leaving 15 bases between. There are 14 residues in the CDR3. Germline lookup yields CDR1 SGHRS and CDR2 YFSETQ. CDR3 sequence reads: CASREVAEVYEQYF. The CDR3 region has the DNA TGCGCCAGCAGGGAGGTGGCGGAGGTCTACGAGCAGTACTTC.